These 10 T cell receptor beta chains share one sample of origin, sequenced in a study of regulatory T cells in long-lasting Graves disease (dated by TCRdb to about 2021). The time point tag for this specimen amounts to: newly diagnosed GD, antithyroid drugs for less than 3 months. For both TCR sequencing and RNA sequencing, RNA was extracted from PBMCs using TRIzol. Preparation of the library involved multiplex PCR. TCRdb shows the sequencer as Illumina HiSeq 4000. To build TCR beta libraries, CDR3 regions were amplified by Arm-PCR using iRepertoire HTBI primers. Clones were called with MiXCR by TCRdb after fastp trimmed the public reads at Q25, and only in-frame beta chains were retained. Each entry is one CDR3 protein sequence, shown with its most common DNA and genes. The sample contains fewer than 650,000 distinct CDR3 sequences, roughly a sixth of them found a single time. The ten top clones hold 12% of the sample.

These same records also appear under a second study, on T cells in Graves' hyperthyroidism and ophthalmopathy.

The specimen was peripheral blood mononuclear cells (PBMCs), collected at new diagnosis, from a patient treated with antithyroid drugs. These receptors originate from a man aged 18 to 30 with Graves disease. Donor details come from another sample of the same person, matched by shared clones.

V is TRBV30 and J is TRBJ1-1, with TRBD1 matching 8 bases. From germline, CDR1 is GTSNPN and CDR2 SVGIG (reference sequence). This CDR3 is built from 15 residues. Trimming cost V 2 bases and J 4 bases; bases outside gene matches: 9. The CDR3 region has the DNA TGTGCCTGGAGTACAGGGGGGGGTCTGGGCACTGAAGCTTTCTTT. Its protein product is CAWSTGGGLGTEAFF.

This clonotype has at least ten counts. The CDR3 DNA reads TGTGCCAGCAGTTACGACGGATACGAGCAGTACTTC. Amino acid sequence: CASSYDGYEQYF. This chain uses TRBV6-5 with TRBJ2-7; unclear D gene. The V gene lost 2 bases and the J gene lost 4 bases, with 6 bases spanning the gap. The CDR3 consists of 12 residues. The germline gives CDR1 MNHEY, CDR2 SVGAGI.

The CDR3 loop is CASSLVIAGLTGELFF. The CDR3 region has the DNA TGTGCCAGCAGCTTAGTGATAGCGGGATTAACCGGGGAGCTGTTTTTT. The chain has TRBV7-2 and TRBJ2-2, with 8 nucleotides matching TRBD2. Germline V CDR1 and CDR2: SGHTA, FQGNSA. The CDR3 runs to 16 residues. After removal of 1 base from V and 5 bases from J, the junction contained 6 bases not matched to a gene.

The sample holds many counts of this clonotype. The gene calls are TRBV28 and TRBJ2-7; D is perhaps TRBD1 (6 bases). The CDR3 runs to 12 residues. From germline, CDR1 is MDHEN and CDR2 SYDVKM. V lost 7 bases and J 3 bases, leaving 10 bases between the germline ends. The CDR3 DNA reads TGTGCCAGCATGGACAGCCTCTACGAGCAGTACTTC. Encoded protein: CASMDSLYEQYF.

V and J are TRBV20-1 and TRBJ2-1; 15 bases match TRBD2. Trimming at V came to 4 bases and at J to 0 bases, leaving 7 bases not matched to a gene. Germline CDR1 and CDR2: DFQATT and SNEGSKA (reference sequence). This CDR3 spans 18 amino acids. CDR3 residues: CSAIGTSGRISSYNEQFF. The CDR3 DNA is TGCAGTGCTATTGGGACTAGCGGGAGGATTAGCTCCTACAATGAGCAGTTCTTC.

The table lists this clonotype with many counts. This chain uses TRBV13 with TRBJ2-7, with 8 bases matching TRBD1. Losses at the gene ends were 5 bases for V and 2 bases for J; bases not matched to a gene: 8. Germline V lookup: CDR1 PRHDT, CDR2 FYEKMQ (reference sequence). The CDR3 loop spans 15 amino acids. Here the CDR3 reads CASSPQGTGTYEQYF. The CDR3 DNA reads TGTGCCAGCAGCCCACAGGGGACAGGAACCTACGAGCAGTACTTC.

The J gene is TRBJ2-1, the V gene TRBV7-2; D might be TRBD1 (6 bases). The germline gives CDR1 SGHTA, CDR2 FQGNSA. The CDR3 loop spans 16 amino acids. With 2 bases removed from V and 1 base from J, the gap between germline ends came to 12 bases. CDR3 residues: CASSLLGAASYNEQFF. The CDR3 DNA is TGTGCCAGCAGCTTATTGGGGGCAGCTTCCTACAATGAGCAGTTCTTC.

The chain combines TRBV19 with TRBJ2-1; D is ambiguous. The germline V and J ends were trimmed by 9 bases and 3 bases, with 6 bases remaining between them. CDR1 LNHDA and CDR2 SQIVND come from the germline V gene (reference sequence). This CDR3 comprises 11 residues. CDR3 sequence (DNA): TGTGCCAGCCAATACTACAATGAGCAGTTCTTC. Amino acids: CASQYYNEQFF.

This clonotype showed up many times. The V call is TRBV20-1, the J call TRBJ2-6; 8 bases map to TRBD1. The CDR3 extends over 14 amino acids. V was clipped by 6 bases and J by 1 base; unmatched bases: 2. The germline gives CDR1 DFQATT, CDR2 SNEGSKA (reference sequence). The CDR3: CSANRGSGANVLTF. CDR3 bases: TGCAGTGCGAACAGGGGGTCTGGGGCCAACGTCCTGACTTTC.

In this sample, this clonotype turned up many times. The CDR3 nucleotides read TGTGCCAGCAGCCAAGATCAAGCGGGAGGGCGCGGGGGTGAGCAGTTCTTC. Protein sequence: CASSQDQAGGRGGEQFF. V usage is TRBV4-2 and J usage is TRBJ2-1, with 10 bases fitting TRBD2. The ends lost 0 bases at V and 9 bases at J; junction bases unmatched: 11. Per the germline V gene, CDR1 is LGHNA and CDR2 is YNFKEQ. The CDR3 has 17 residues.